This entry describes one T cell receptor beta chain. The sample belongs to a study of T cells expressing NK-cell markers. Turning to the study itself: Sequenced donors, eight in total, included seven who were HCMV-seropositive and one who was seronegative.

The CDR3 has 14 amino acids. TCR beta cDNA was made by 5'RACE template switching with UMIs. Reanalyzing the 5' RACE reads, TCRdb keeps one entry per CDR3 protein, without DNA. Its table lists 200,000 to 300,000 distinct CDR3 sequences. The receptor comes from a woman between 18 and 75 years old in good health. The rearrangement joins TRBV12-3 or TRBV12-4 to TRBJ1-6. Sequenced input: blood T cells: a sorted CD56 or NKG2C T cell subset, CD4+ or CD8+ T cells, or bulk PBMC T cells (not recorded which). Here the CDR3 reads CASSLEQSNSPLHF.